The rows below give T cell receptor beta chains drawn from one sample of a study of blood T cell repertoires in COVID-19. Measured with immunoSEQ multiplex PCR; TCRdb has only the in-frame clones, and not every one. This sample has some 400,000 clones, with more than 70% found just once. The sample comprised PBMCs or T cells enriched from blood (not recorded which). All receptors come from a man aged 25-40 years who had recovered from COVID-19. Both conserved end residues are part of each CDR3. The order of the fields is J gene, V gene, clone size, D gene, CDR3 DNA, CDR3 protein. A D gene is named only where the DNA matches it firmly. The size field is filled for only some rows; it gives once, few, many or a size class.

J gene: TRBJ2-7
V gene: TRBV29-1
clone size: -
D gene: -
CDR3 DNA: TGCAGCGTTGCGGTAGCCTACGAGCAGTACTTC
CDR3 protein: CSVAVAYEQYF

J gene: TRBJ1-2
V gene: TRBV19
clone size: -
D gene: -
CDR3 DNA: TGTGCCAGTAGTACGCTGGGGGCGCGGGATGGCTACACCTTC
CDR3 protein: CASSTLGARDGYTF

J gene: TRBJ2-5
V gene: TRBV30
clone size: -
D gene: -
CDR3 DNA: TGTGCCTGGAGTGTACGCAGGGCCGGCAAAGAGACCCAGTACTTC
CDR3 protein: CAWSVRRAGKETQYF

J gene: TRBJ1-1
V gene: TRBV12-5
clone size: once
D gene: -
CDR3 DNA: TGTGCTAGTGGTCCCTCCACTGAAGCTTTCTTT
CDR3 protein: CASGPSTEAFF

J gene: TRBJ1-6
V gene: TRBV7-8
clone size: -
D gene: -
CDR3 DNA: TGTGCCAGCAGCCCGACCGGGGTGGCGTCCTATAATTCACCCCTCCACTTT
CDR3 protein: CASSPTGVASYNSPLHF

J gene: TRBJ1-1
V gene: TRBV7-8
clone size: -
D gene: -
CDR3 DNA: TGTGCCAGCAGCCCCCCTCGGGGGATCACTGAAGCTTTCTTT
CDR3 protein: CASSPPRGITEAFF

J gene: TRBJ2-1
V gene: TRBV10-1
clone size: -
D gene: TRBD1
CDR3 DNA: TGCGCCAGCAGTGATGGGACAGGGGGCGCCCACACCTCCACACCTTCCTACAATGAGCAGTTCTTC
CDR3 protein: CASSDGTGGAHTSTPSYNEQFF

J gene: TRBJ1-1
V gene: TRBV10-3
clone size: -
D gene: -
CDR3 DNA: TGTGCCATCTATCCAGGGATAGGAGAAGCTTTCTTT
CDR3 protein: CAIYPGIGEAFF

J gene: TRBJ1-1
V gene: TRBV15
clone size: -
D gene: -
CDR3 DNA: TGTGCCACCAGCTACGGGGGGAACACTGAAGCTTTCTTT
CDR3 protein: CATSYGGNTEAFF

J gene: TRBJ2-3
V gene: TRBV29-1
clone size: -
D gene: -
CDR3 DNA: TGCAGCGTTGAACGGCCTAGTCAAGATACGCAGTATTTT
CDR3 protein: CSVERPSQDTQYF

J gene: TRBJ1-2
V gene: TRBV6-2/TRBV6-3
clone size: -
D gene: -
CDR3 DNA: TGTGCCAGCAGTTCCGCCCGGTCCGCCGCCCACTATGGCTACACCTTC
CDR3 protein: CASSSARSAAHYGYTF

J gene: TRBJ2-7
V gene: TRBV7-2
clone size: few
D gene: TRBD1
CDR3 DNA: TGTGCCAGCAGCTTACCTTCTTGGCAGGGGGCCCTAGGCGAGCAGTACTTC
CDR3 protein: CASSLPSWQGALGEQYF

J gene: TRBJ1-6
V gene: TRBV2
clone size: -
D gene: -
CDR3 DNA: TGTGCCAGCAGTCGCGGCGTCGGGGACTATAATTCACCCCTCCACTTT
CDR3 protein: CASSRGVGDYNSPLHF

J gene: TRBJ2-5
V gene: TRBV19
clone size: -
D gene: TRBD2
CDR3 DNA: TGTGCCAGTAGTAGGACTAGCGGATCTAGGACACAAGAGACCCAGTACTTC
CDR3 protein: CASSRTSGSRTQETQYF

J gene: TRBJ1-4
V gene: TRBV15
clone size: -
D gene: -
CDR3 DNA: TGTGCCACCAGCAGAGCGACAGGCATTCGGGAAAAACTGTTTTTT
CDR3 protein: CATSRATGIREKLFF

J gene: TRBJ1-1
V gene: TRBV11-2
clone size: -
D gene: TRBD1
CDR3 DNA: TGTGCCAGCAGAGTACGGACAGGGGGCAAGAACACTGAAGCTTTCTTT
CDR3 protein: CASRVRTGGKNTEAFF

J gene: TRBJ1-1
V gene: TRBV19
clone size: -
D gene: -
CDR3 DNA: TGTGCCAGTAGTATAGGCCGGTTGAACACTGAAGCTTTCTTT
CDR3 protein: CASSIGRLNTEAFF

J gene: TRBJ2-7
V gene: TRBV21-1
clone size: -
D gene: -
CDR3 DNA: TGTGCCAGCAGTTCGACAGGGGGTTGTCTCGAGCAGTACTTC
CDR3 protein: CASSSTGGCLEQYF

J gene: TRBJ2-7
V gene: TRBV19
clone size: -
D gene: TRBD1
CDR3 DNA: TGTGCCAGTAGTTTGGGACAGGATAGCGACGAGCAGTACTTC
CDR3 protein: CASSLGQDSDEQYF

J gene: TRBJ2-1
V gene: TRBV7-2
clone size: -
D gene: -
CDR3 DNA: TGTGCCAGCAGCCCGCGAGACAGCATAAACAATGAGCAGTTCTTC
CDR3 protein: CASSPRDSINNEQFF